The TCR beta chain under discussion was sequenced for a study of blood T cell repertoires in COVID-19. Study details: Sites in the United States, Italy and Spain provided acute and convalescent COVID-19 samples.

The ends were cut back, 5 bases at V and 6 bases at J, with 19 bases in the middle. The germline V gene encodes CDR1 MDHEN and CDR2 SYDVKM. This CDR3 is built from 15 residues. Per the original data handling: The assay estimated nucleated cells by amplifying reference gene primers. Assay: immunoSEQ multiplex PCR; the TCRdb copy retains only in-frame clones and omits some. Clone size and V and J calls were adopted from that table, with D and trimming inferred from the DNA. The data contain almost 200,000 clones, around 85% of them singletons. This sequence joins TRBV28 and TRBJ1-1, with D perhaps matching TRBD1 (5 bases). Source material: peripheral blood. The receptor comes from a woman aged 70-85 years with acute or convalescent COVID-19. CDR3 DNA sequence: TGTGCCAGCAGTCCTAATGGAGGGGCGAGATCTGAAGCTTTCTTT. It codes for CASSPNGGARSEAFF. The full variable domain, with the rest looked up from reference TRBV28 and TRBJ1-1, is DVKVTQSSRYLVKRTGEKVFLECVQDMDHENMFWYRQDPGLGLRLIYFSYDVKMKEKGDIPEGYSVSREKKERFSLILESASTNQTSMYLCASSPNGGARSEAFFGQGTRLTVV.